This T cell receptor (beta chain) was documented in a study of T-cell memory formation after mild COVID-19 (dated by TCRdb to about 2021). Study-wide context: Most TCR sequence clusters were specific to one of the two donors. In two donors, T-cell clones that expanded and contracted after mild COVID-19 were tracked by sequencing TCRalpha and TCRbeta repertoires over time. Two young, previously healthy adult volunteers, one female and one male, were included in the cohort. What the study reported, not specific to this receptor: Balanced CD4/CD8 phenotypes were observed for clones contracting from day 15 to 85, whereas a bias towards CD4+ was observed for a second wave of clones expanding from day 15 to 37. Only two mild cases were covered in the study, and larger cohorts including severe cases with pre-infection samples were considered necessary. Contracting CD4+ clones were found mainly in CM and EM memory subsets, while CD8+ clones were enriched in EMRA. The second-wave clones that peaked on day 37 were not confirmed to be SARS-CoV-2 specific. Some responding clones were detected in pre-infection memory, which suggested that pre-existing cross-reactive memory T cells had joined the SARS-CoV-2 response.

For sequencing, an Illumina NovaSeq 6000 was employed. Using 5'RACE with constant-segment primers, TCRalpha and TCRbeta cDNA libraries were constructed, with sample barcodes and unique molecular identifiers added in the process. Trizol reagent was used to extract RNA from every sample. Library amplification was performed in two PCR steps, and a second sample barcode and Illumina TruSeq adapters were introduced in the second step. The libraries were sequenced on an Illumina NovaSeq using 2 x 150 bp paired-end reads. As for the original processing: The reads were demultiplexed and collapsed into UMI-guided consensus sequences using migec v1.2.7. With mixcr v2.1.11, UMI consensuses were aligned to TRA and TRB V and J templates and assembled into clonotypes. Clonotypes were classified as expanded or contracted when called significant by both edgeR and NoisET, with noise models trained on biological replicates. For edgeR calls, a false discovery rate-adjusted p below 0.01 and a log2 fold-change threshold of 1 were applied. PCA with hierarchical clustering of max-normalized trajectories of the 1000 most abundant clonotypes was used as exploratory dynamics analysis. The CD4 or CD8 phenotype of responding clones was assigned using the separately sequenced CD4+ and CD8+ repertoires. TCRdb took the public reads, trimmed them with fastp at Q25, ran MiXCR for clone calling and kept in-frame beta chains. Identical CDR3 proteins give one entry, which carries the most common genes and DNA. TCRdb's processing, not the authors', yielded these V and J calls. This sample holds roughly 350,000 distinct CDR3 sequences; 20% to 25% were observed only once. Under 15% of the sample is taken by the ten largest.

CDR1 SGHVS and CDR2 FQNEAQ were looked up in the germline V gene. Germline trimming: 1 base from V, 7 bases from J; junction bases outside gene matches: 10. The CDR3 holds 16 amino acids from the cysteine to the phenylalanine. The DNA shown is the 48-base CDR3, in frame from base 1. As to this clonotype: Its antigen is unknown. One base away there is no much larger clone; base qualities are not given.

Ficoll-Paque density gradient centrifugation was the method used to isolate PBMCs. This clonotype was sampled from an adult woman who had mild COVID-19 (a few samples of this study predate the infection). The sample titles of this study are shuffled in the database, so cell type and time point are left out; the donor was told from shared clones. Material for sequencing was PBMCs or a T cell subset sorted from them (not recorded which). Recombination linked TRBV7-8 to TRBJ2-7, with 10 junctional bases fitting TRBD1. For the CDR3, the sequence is CASSLVGRQGALEQYF. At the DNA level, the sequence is TGTGCCAGCAGCTTAGTTGGCCGACAGGGGGCCTTGGAGCAGTACTTC. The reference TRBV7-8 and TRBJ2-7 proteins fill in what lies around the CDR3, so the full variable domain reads GAGVSQSPRYKVAKRGQDVALRCDPISGHVSLFWYQQALGQGPEFLTYFQNEAQLDKSGLPSDRFFAERPEGSVSTLKIQRTQQEDSAVYLCASSLVGRQGALEQYFGPGTRLTVT.